These 24 T cell receptor beta chains were sequenced from one sample in a study of radiotherapy plus CTLA-4 blockade in lung cancer. Using immunoSEQ multiplex PCR, the repertoire was profiled, and TCRdb retains in-frame clones only, with some absent. This table has tens of thousands of clones, more than 60% appearing once. Sample: peripheral blood, taken from a patient treated with radiotherapy plus ipilimumab. The receptors stem from a human donor with non-small cell lung cancer who had stable disease on radiotherapy plus ipilimumab.

The chain uses TRBV7-2 and TRBJ2-4; TRBD2 matches 7 bases. Losses at the gene ends were 5 bases for V and 9 bases for J; bases not matched to a gene: 13. The CDR3 covers 15 residues. The germline gives CDR1 SGHTA, CDR2 FQGNSA. The CDR3 DNA reads TGTGCCAGCAGCCCCAGCGTCGGACTAGGCGGCATTCAGTACTTC. It is translated as CASSPSVGLGGIQYF.

The V and J genes are TRBV29-1 and TRBJ1-2; D not resolved. With 8 bases removed from V and 0 bases from J, the gap between germline ends came to 16 bases. The length of the CDR3 is 14 residues. The V gene's germline CDR1 is SQVTM and CDR2 ANQGSEA. In DNA form, the CDR3 reads TGCAGCAGCTCAGAGGGTTATCCTAACTATGGCTACACCTTC. Its translation: CSSSEGYPNYGYTF.

This clone was seen a few times. The CDR3, as DNA: TGTGCCAGCAGCTTACAGACAGGCTCCTACAATGAGCAGTTCTTC. Amino acids: CASSLQTGSYNEQFF. This sequence joins TRBV7-2 and TRBJ2-1; a weak D match, TRBD1 (6 bases). Germline assignment: CDR1 SGHTA and CDR2 FQGNSA. Trimming shortened V by 2 bases and J by 0 bases, and 8 bases separated the two germline ends. The CDR3 has 15 residues.

This clone is a singleton in its sample. The V call is TRBV11-2, the J call TRBJ1-4; perhaps TRBD1 as D (5 bases). The CDR3 totals 16 residues. Per the germline V gene, CDR1 is SGHAT and CDR2 is FQNNGV. Trimming took off 5 bases at V and 4 bases at J, with 17 bases between the two ends. DNA of the CDR3: TGTGCCAGCAGCCCTACCATGGGGGGGTTTAATGAAAAACTGTTTTTT. This codes for CASSPTMGGFNEKLFF.

The chain uses TRBV29-1 and TRBJ1-1; D is undetermined. The V gene lost 4 bases and the J gene lost 7 bases, with 10 bases spanning the gap. The CDR3 contains 11 residues. Per germline, CDR1 SQVTM and CDR2 ANQGSEA. The CDR3: CSVVKDNEAFF. In nucleotides, the CDR3 is TGCAGCGTTGTAAAAGACAATGAAGCTTTCTTT.

The chain carries TRBV28 and TRBJ2-1; D remains ambiguous. The V and J ends lost 6 bases and 1 base respectively, with 10 bases between them. The V gene's germline CDR1 is MDHEN and CDR2 SYDVKM. This CDR3 region has 14 residues. Here the CDR3 DNA reads TGTGCCAGCAGAACAGCTGAGTCCTACAATGAGCAGTTCTTC. This translates into CASRTAESYNEQFF.

V and J are TRBV20-1 and TRBJ2-5; no clear D gene. Germline CDR1 is DFQATT and CDR2 is SNEGSKA (reference sequence). CDR3 size: 10 residues. Trimming shortened V by 3 bases and J by 5 bases, and 4 bases separated the two germline ends. Here the CDR3 reads CSASTETQYF. The CDR3 region has the DNA TGCAGTGCTAGCACTGAGACCCAGTACTTC.

V usage is TRBV18 and J usage is TRBJ1-4; D not resolved. CDR3 size: 13 residues. Germline CDR1 KGHSH, CDR2 LQKENI. V lost 3 bases and J lost 3, with 5 bases in between. CDR3 in amino acids: CASSPRANEKLFF. The CDR3 nucleotides are TGTGCCAGCTCACCGCGGGCTAATGAAAAACTGTTTTTT.

This clone appeared a few times. This may come from a read error, since a much larger clone is one base off. The chain combines TRBV25-1 with TRBJ1-5; D gene ambiguous. The CDR3 contains 13 residues. Trimming shortened V by 5 bases and J by 2 bases, and 7 bases separated the two germline ends. Germline V gene sequence: CDR1 MGHDK, CDR2 SYGVNS. CDR3 bases: TGTGCCAGCAGTTACGACGGCAATCAGCCCCAGCATTTT. Translating it yields CASSYDGNQPQHF.

CDR3 residues: CASSYASGQGQYF. CDR3 bases: TGTGCCAGCAGTTACGCCTCTGGCCAGGGGCAGTACTTC. The chain recombines TRBV6-5 with TRBJ2-7; tentative D call: TRBD1 (5 bases). Germline V gives CDR1 MNHEY, CDR2 SVGAGI. The CDR3 consists of 13 residues. V lost 2 bases and J 9 bases, leaving 14 bases between the germline ends.

This chain connects TRBV9 to TRBJ2-2; D is ambiguous. CDR3 length: 13 amino acids. Germline V CDR1 and CDR2: SGDLS, YYNGEE. The germline V and J ends were trimmed by 4 bases and 6 bases, with 10 bases remaining between them. The CDR3 loop reads CASSSDGSGELFF. CDR3 nucleotide sequence: TGTGCCAGCAGCTCGGACGGGTCCGGGGAGCTGTTTTTT.

J is TRBJ2-4 and V is TRBV9; TRBD1 is a possible D gene (5 bases). The V end lost 4 bases, the J end lost 1 base, and 12 bases lay between the germline ends. Germline values: CDR1 SGDLS, CDR2 YYNGEE. CDR3 length: 15 amino acids. The CDR3 is CASSLTDSAKNIQYF. CDR3 bases: TGTGCCAGCAGCCTTACAGACAGCGCCAAAAACATTCAGTACTTC.

V gene TRBV19 combines with J gene TRBJ1-1; D not certain. CDR1 and CDR2 from the germline V gene are LNHDA and SQIVND (reference sequence). This CDR3 contains 13 residues. Trimming pared 4 bases from V and 4 bases from J, leaving 10 bases between. In DNA, the CDR3 is TGTGCCAGTAGTACCCAACGGGGCACTGAAGCTTTCTTT. Its protein product is CASSTQRGTEAFF.

This clone was seen more than once but under ten times. The V and J genes are TRBV19 and TRBJ1-5; 7 bases line up with TRBD1. Unmatched junction bases numbered 5, after V lost 5 bases and J lost 4 bases. The CDR3 is 14 amino acids. The germline V gene encodes CDR1 LNHDA and CDR2 SQIVND (reference sequence). CDR3 DNA: TGTGCCAGTAGTCCGGGACAGAAAAATCAGCCCCAGCATTTT. Its translation is CASSPGQKNQPQHF.

V usage is TRBV19 and J usage is TRBJ2-1; weak D call: TRBD1 (6 bases). CDR1 is LNHDA and CDR2 is SQIVND in the germline V gene (reference sequence). Trimming took off 6 bases at V and 8 bases at J, with 14 bases between the two ends. This CDR3 region has 13 residues. The CDR3 DNA sequence: TGTGCCAGTAGCAATCCTTACAGGGATGAGCAGTTCTTC. It encodes CASSNPYRDEQFF. Drawing the rest from reference TRBV19 and TRBJ2-1, the complete variable domain is DGGITQSPKYLFRKEGQNVTLSCEQNLNHDAMYWYRQDPGQGLRLIYYSQIVNDFQKGDIAEGYSVSREKKESFPLTVTSAQKNPTAFYLCASSNPYRDEQFFGPGTRLTVL.

The chain carries TRBV27 and TRBJ1-4; perhaps TRBD1 as D (5 bases). CDR1 and CDR2 from the germline V gene are MNHEY and SMNVEV (reference sequence). V gave up 6 bases and J gave up 10 bases, with 15 bases separating them. The CDR3 extends over 13 amino acids. The CDR3 coding sequence is TGTGCCAGCAGCGGGACCAACTGGGGAAAACTGTTTTTT. Its translation is CASSGTNWGKLFF. Drawing the rest from reference TRBV27 and TRBJ1-4, the complete variable domain is EAQVTQNPRYLITVTGKKLTVTCSQNMNHEYMSWYRQDPGLGLRQIYYSMNVEVTDKGDVPEGYKVSRKEKRNFPLILESPSPNQTSLYFCASSGTNWGKLFFGSGTQLSVL.

The rearrangement uses TRBV5-1 and TRBJ1-2, with unresolved D. V dropped 0 bases and J dropped 1 base, with 7 bases sitting between them. The CDR3 sequence is 14 residues long. Germline CDR1 is SGHRS and CDR2 is YFSETQ. DNA for the CDR3: TGCGCCAGCAGCTTGGATGGGGTTAACTATGGCTACACCTTC. This codes for CASSLDGVNYGYTF.

In its sample, this clone was seen once. This chain uses TRBV9 with TRBJ2-1; 16 bases align to TRBD2. V shed 3 bases, J shed 2 bases, and the junction held 8 bases outside the gene matches. This CDR3 is built from 19 residues. The germline V gene has CDR1 SGDLS and CDR2 YYNGEE. CDR3 sequence (DNA): TGTGCCAGCAGCGCAGGGACTAGCGGGGGGGTAAATCCCTACAATGAGCAGTTCTTC. Amino acid sequence: CASSAGTSGGVNPYNEQFF.

The V gene is TRBV5-5, the J gene TRBJ2-5; unclear D gene. V was cut by 1 base and J by 5 bases, with 12 bases left in between. The CDR3 has 14 amino acids. Germline V gene data show CDR1 as SGHKS and CDR2 as YYEKEE (reference sequence). This CDR3 is CASSLNSLRETQYF. CDR3 in DNA: TGTGCCAGCAGCTTGAACAGCCTTCGGGAGACCCAGTACTTC.

A few counts support this clone. The rearrangement links TRBV5-1 to TRBJ1-2; 9 nucleotides line up with TRBD1. Germline-derived CDR1 and CDR2 are SGHRS and YFSETQ. The V segment lost 7 bases and the J segment 5 bases; nucleotides outside the gene matches: 12. This CDR3 is 15 amino acids long. The CDR3 spells CASGRDLQGAYGYTF. CDR3 sequence (DNA): TGCGCCAGCGGCAGAGATTTACAGGGGGCGTATGGCTACACCTTC.

V is TRBV18 and J is TRBJ2-2, with D tentatively TRBD1 (6 bases). Between the trimmed V and J ends, which lost 0 bases and 4 bases, there was a span of 9 bases. This CDR3 is 15 amino acids long. Germline V gene sequence: CDR1 KGHSH, CDR2 LQKENI. For the CDR3, the DNA is TGTGCCAGCTCACCACCCGGGACAACCACCGGGGAGCTGTTTTTT. Its protein is CASSPPGTTTGELFF.

The chain combines TRBV9 with TRBJ1-3; D uncertain. Germline CDR1 is SGDLS and CDR2 is YYNGEE. The CDR3 spans 16 residues. V lost 7 bases, J lost 1 base, and 18 bases lay in between. The CDR3 loop reads CASGGRESRSGNTIYF. DNA of the CDR3: TGTGCCAGCGGAGGAAGGGAGTCAAGGTCTGGAAACACCATATATTTT.

This chain uses TRBV7-3 with TRBJ2-2, with D unresolved. Germline V gene lookup returns CDR1 SGHTA and CDR2 FQGTGA. Trimming took 5 bases from V and 2 from J, leaving 0 bases between them. There are 11 residues in the CDR3. CDR3 sequence (DNA): TGTGCCAGCAGCAACACCGGGGAGCTGTTTTTT. This codes for CASSNTGELFF.

The chain recombines TRBV28 with TRBJ1-2; D possibly corresponds to TRBD1 (5 bases). This CDR3 contains 15 residues. Germline V gene lookup returns CDR1 MDHEN and CDR2 SYDVKM. Trimming shortened V by 2 bases and J by 8 bases, and 18 bases separated the two germline ends. As DNA, the CDR3 is TGTGCCAGCAGTTTAGGCGCCGGAGGGGCTAGGGGCTACACCTTC. Its protein is CASSLGAGGARGYTF.